The 24 T cell receptor beta chains given below trace back to one sample, sequenced in a study of T and B cells in COVID-19 patients. From blood, about 240-550 ng of genomic DNA served as TRB template. BIOMED2 TRB-A/B primer pools were used in multiplex TRB PCR. TCRdb recomputed calls from the multiplex PCR reads with MiXCR, one row per CDR3 protein. The sample has 700 to 850 distinct CDR3 sequences; around a fifth are singletons. Specimen: blood. These receptor sequences come from a human donor with active COVID-19.

This clonotype counts as large. This rearrangement joins TRBV15 to TRBJ2-4, with 8 bases lining up with TRBD1. The CDR3 is made up of 17 amino acids. Looked up from germline, CDR1 is LNHNV and CDR2 is YYDKDF (reference sequence). V lost 0 bases, J lost 8 bases, and 12 bases stayed unmatched. The CDR3 reads CATSRDWRTGSGDIQYF. CDR3 DNA: TGTGCCACCAGCAGAGATTGGAGGACAGGGTCCGGCGACATTCAGTACTTC.

This clonotype showed up just once. J is TRBJ2-1 and V is TRBV9; 8 bases map to TRBD2. The CDR3 has 16 amino acids. Per germline, CDR1 SGDLS and CDR2 YYNGEE. The V segment lost 3 bases and the J segment 0 bases; nucleotides outside the gene matches: 5. The CDR3 is CASSGIAGSSYNEQFF. The DNA for the CDR3 is TGTGCCAGCAGCGGCATAGCGGGGAGCTCCTACAATGAGCAGTTCTTC.

This clonotype is large. The J gene is TRBJ2-1, the V gene TRBV18; 7 nucleotides agree with TRBD2. The CDR3 length is 17 residues. Germline values: CDR1 KGHSH, CDR2 LQKENI. The V segment lost 4 bases and the J segment 3 bases; nucleotides outside the gene matches: 12. The CDR3 protein is CASSRGTGGSDYNEQFF. The CDR3 DNA sequence: TGTGCCAGCTCACGGGGGACGGGCGGGAGTGACTACAATGAGCAGTTCTTC.

This clonotype showed up just a few times. The gene calls are TRBV19 and TRBJ1-2; D unclear. The germline CDR1 and CDR2 sequences are LNHDA and SQIVND (reference sequence). Trimming took off 3 bases at V and 5 bases at J, with 13 bases between the two ends. This CDR3 is 14 amino acids long. CDR3 DNA: TGTGCCAGTAGTATGGTAGTTGCCCTATATGGCTACACCTTC. Amino acid sequence: CASSMVVALYGYTF.

This clonotype counts as medium-sized (0.01 to 0.1%). This chain's CDR3 is CASRTDRGLSYEQYF. The DNA for the CDR3 is TGTGCCAGCAGGACGGACAGGGGGCTTTCCTACGAGCAGTACTTC. This chain links TRBV2 with TRBJ2-7; 11 bases match TRBD1. CDR1 is SNHLY, CDR2 FYNNEI, per germline. The CDR3 runs 15 residues. V was clipped by 6 bases and J by 1 base; unmatched bases: 5.

By its share, this clonotype is medium-sized (0.01 to 0.1%). The gene calls are TRBV7-9 and TRBJ2-5; 9 bases are a match to TRBD2. Per the germline V gene, CDR1 is SEHNR and CDR2 is FQNEAQ (reference sequence). The CDR3 has 16 residues. After removal of 5 bases from V and 1 base from J, the junction contained 8 bases not matched to a gene. CDR3 loop: CASSLGIAGVQETQYF. The CDR3 DNA follows: TGTGCCAGCAGCCTCGGGATAGCGGGGGTCCAAGAGACCCAGTACTTC.

This clonotype was seen repeatedly, ten times or more. CDR3 sequence reads: CASSQDYTRGGVETQYF. CDR3 bases: TGTGCCAGCAGCCAAGATTATACGCGGGGGGGTGTAGAGACCCAGTACTTC. The genes are TRBV4-2 and TRBJ2-5, with 9 nucleotides matching TRBD2. The CDR3 totals 17 residues. CDR1 is LGHNA and CDR2 is YNFKEQ in the germline V gene. The V and J ends lost 0 bases and 4 bases, in that order; junction bases with no gene match: 9.

This clonotype was seen repeatedly, ten times or more. The CDR3 sequence is CASSAGTGVTQPQHF. For the CDR3, the DNA is TGTGCCAGCAGCGCCGGGACAGGGGTTACTCAGCCCCAGCATTTT. The J gene is TRBJ1-5, the V gene TRBV7-2, with 10 bases that match TRBD1. With 5 bases clipped from V and 6 bases from J, the junction kept 7 bases outside the gene matches. CDR1 SGHTA and CDR2 FQGNSA come from the germline V gene. The CDR3 runs to 15 residues.

This clonotype was detected ten times or more. The chain combines TRBV4-1 with TRBJ1-2, with D maybe TRBD1 (6 bases). Trimming removed 3 bases from V and 0 bases from J, with 11 bases in between. The CDR3 spans 15 residues. Germline V gene data show CDR1 as MGHRA and CDR2 as YSYEKL. CDR3 loop: CASSHPGTSNYGYTF. The CDR3 DNA reads TGCGCCAGCAGCCACCCGGGGACATCTAACTATGGCTACACCTTC.

By share, this clonotype ranks as medium-sized. The chain employs TRBV28 and TRBJ2-1, with 8 bases aligning to TRBD1. CDR1 and CDR2 from the germline V gene are MDHEN and SYDVKM. CDR3 length equals 15 residues. V dropped 4 bases and J dropped 3; count of bases not matched to a gene: 5. DNA for the CDR3: TGTGCCAGCAGTTGGACAGGGCACCGCTACAATGAGCAGTTCTTC. Residues: CASSWTGHRYNEQFF. The complete variable domain, with remaining parts taken from reference TRBV28 and TRBJ2-1, reads DVKVTQSSRYLVKRTGEKVFLECVQDMDHENMFWYRQDPGLGLRLIYFSYDVKMKEKGDIPEGYSVSREKKERFSLILESASTNQTSMYLCASSWTGHRYNEQFFGPGTRLTVL.

This clonotype is deemed large. The chain combines TRBV15 with TRBJ2-5; D possibly corresponds to TRBD1 (6 bases). V was shortened by 6 bases and J by 1 base, with 12 bases between the two germline ends. Per the germline V gene, CDR1 is LNHNV and CDR2 is YYDKDF (reference sequence). This CDR3 has 14 residues. The CDR3 nucleotides are TGTGCCACCAGTATCGGACAGTCCCAAGAGACCCAGTACTTC. Its protein product is CATSIGQSQETQYF. The full variable domain, completed using reference TRBV15 and TRBJ2-5, is DAMVIQNPRYQVTQFGKPVTLSCSQTLNHNVMYWYQQKSSQAPKLLFHYYDKDFNNEADTPDNFQSRRPNTSFCFLDIRSPGLGDTAMYLCATSIGQSQETQYFGPGTRLLVL.

This clonotype is classed as medium-sized (0.01 to 0.1%). The chain employs TRBV7-2 and TRBJ1-5, with 10 bases identical to TRBD1. The CDR3 totals 15 residues. V lost 5 bases, J lost 6 bases, and 7 bases stayed unmatched. Germline CDR1 is SGHTA and CDR2 is FQGNSA. CDR3 amino acids: CASSLGTGVVQPQHF. CDR3 sequence (DNA): TGTGCCAGCAGCCTCGGGACAGGGGTTGTTCAGCCCCAGCATTTT.

Relative to its sample, this clonotype is large. The gene calls are TRBV5-5 and TRBJ2-5; the D is unclear. This CDR3 has 13 residues. Looked up from germline, CDR1 is SGHKS and CDR2 is YYEKEE (reference sequence). With 0 bases removed from V and 6 bases from J, the gap between germline ends came to 9 bases. The CDR3 DNA follows: TGTGCCAGCAGCTTGGGAGTGTCCCAGACCCAGTACTTC. Protein sequence: CASSLGVSQTQYF.

This clonotype ranks as medium-sized. This chain connects TRBV12-3 or TRBV12-4 to TRBJ2-3; 7 nucleotides align to TRBD2. The CDR3 consists of 15 residues. V was pared by 5 bases and J by 5 bases, with 10 bases of the junction left unmatched. CDR3 bases: TGTGCCAGCAGTCCGTCCAGCGGGGTGGGAGATACGCAGTATTTT. As protein: CASSPSSGVGDTQYF.

Remarks on this clonotype: Germline and junction disagree at one end, which may indicate a read error. The rearrangement uses TRBV24-1 and TRBJ2-7; the match to TRBD2 covers 14 bases. The CDR3 totals 16 residues. Germline CDR1 KGHDR, CDR2 SFDVKD. CDR3 protein: CASSLGTSGGSYEQYF. The CDR3 DNA reads TGTGCCAGCAGCCTCGGGACTAGCGGGGGAAGCTACGAACAGTACTTC.

By sample share, this clonotype is medium-sized (0.01 to 0.1%). The chain has TRBV4-3 and TRBJ2-6; possible D gene TRBD2, 5 bases. The V and J ends lost 3 bases and 2 bases respectively, with 11 bases between them. Germline V gene data show CDR1 as LGHNA and CDR2 as YSLEER. The CDR3 loop spans 16 amino acids. CDR3 DNA: TGCGCCAGCAGCCATCTCACCGGGGCTGGGGCCAACGTCCTGACTTTC. As protein: CASSHLTGAGANVLTF.

Points on this clonotype: A clone one base away is much larger, so this may be a read error. The rearrangement uses TRBV4-2 and TRBJ1-5, with D unclear. From germline, CDR1 is LGHNA and CDR2 YNFKEQ. The CDR3 has 15 residues. CDR3 loop: CASSQDHNKDQPQHF. The CDR3 bases are TGCGCCAGCAGCCAAGACCATAACAAGGATCAGCCCCAGCATTTT.

This rearrangement joins TRBV19 to TRBJ2-6; no clear D. The CDR3 consists of 17 residues. V lost 0 bases and J 0 bases, leaving 9 bases between the germline ends. Germline CDR1 and CDR2: LNHDA and SQIVND (reference sequence). Here the CDR3 reads CASSIEAGRSGANVLTF. CDR3 DNA sequence: TGTGCCAGTAGTATAGAGGCCGGCCGCTCTGGGGCCAACGTCCTGACTTTC.

By share of the sample, this clonotype is medium-sized. This chain connects TRBV27 to TRBJ1-1; D might be TRBD1 (6 bases). CDR3 size: 13 residues. Germline assignment: CDR1 MNHEY and CDR2 SMNVEV (reference sequence). Trimming removed 8 bases at V and 7 bases at J, with 17 bases between. Here the CDR3 DNA reads TGTGCCAGCTGTCTACAGGGCTTTGGTGAAGCTTTCTTT. It codes for CASCLQGFGEAFF.

By proportion, this clonotype is medium-sized. The rearrangement joins TRBV6-6 to TRBJ1-4; D gene unclear. V dropped 7 bases and J dropped 8 bases, with 14 bases sitting between them. The CDR3 has 13 amino acids. CDR1 MNHNY and CDR2 SVGAGI come from the germline V gene (reference sequence). As DNA, the CDR3 is TGTGCCAGCACCAAACCGACGGAAGAAAAACTGTTTTTT. Residues: CASTKPTEEKLFF.

This clonotype qualifies as medium-sized. V usage is TRBV21-1 and J usage is TRBJ2-2; the D call of TRBD2 is as the table states it, not checked on the DNA. TRBV21-1 is a pseudogene locus. The CDR3 contains 18 residues. The CDR3 nucleotides read TGTGCCAGCAGCCCGCGGCCTAGCGGGGGGCGGGGCACCGGGGAGCTGTTTTTT. Translation gives CASSPRPSGGRGTGELFF.

This clonotype is medium-sized by share. The rearrangement uses TRBV5-5 and TRBJ1-1, with unresolved D. Between the trimmed V and J ends, which lost 3 bases and 2 bases, there was a span of 11 bases. CDR3 length: 14 amino acids. Germline V gives CDR1 SGHKS, CDR2 YYEKEE (reference sequence). CDR3 loop: CASSSLHLNTEAFF. The CDR3 DNA reads TGTGCCAGCAGCTCCCTTCACCTTAACACTGAAGCTTTCTTT.

This clonotype ranks as medium-sized (0.01 to 0.1%). The gene calls are TRBV4-2 and TRBJ2-3; 13 bases are shared with TRBD2. Unmatched junction bases numbered 9, after V lost 1 base and J lost 5 bases. The CDR3 loop spans 18 amino acids. The germline gives CDR1 LGHNA, CDR2 YNFKEQ. The CDR3 spells CASSQGLAGGPKVDTQYF. In DNA, the CDR3 is TGTGCCAGCAGCCAAGGACTAGCGGGGGGACCCAAGGTAGATACGCAGTATTTT.

Judged by abundance, this clonotype is large. The chain joins TRBV10-3 to TRBJ1-2, with D perhaps TRBD1 (6 bases). The CDR3 length is 15 residues. V lost 5 bases and J lost 2, with 15 bases in between. CDR1 is ENHRY and CDR2 is SYGVKD in the germline V gene. The DNA for the CDR3 is TGTGCCATCAGTACAACAGGGCTCCGAAACTATGGCTACACCTTC. It specifies CAISTTGLRNYGYTF.